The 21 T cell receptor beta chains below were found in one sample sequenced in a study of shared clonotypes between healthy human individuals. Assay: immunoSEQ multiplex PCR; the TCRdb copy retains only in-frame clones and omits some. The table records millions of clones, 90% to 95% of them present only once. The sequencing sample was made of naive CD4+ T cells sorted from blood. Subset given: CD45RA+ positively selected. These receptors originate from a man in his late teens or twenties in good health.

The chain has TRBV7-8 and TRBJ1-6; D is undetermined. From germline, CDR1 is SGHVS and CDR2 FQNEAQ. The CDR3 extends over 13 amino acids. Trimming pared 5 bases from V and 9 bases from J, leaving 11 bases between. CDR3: CASSDSEVSPLHF. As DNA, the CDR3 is TGTGCCAGCAGCGATAGTGAGGTTTCACCCCTCCACTTT. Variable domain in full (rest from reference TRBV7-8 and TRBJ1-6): GAGVSQSPRYKVAKRGQDVALRCDPISGHVSLFWYQQALGQGPEFLTYFQNEAQLDKSGLPSDRFFAERPEGSVSTLKIQRTQQEDSAVYLCASSDSEVSPLHFGNGTRLTVT.

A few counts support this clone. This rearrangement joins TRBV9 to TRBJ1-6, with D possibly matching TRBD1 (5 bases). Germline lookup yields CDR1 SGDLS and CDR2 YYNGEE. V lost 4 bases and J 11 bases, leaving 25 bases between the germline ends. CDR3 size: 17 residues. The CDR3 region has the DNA TGTGCCAGCAGCCCACCCGGCGGGGGAGGTTTAGTAACACCCCTCCACTTT. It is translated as CASSPPGGGGLVTPLHF.

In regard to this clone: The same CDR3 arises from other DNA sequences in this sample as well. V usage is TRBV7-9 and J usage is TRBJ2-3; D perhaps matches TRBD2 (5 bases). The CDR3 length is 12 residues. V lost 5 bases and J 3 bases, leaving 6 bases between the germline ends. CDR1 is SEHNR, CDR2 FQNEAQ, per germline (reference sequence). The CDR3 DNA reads TGTGCCAGCAGCCGAGGGACAGATACGCAGTATTTT. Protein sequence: CASSRGTDTQYF.

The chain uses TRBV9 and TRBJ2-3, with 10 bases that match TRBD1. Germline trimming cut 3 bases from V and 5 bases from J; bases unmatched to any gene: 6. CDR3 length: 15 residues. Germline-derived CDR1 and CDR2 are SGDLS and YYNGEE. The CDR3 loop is CASSARTGGGDTQYF. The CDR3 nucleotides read TGTGCCAGCAGCGCCCGGACAGGGGGAGGAGATACGCAGTATTTT.

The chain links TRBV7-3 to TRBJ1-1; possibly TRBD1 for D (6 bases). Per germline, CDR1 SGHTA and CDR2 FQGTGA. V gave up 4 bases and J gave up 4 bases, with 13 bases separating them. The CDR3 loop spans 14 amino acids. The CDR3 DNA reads TGTGCCAGCAGCTCTGGGGGCGAAGGCACTGAAGCTTTCTTT. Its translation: CASSSGGEGTEAFF.

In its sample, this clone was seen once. The CDR3 sequence is CACSLRGGPSGANVLTF. CDR3 nucleotides: TGTGCCTGCTCGCTAAGGGGGGGGCCCTCTGGGGCCAACGTCCTGACTTTC. The rearrangement links TRBV30 to TRBJ2-6; possibly TRBD2 for D (7 bases). V dropped 6 bases and J dropped 0 bases, with 18 bases sitting between them. The V gene's germline CDR1 is GTSNPN and CDR2 SVGIG (reference sequence). This CDR3 is 17 amino acids long.

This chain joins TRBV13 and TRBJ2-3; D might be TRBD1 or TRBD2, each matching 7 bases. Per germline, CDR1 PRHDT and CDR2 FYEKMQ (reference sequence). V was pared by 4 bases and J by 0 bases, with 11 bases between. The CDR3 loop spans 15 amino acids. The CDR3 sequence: CASSSGGVSTDTQYF. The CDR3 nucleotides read TGTGCCAGCAGCTCAGGGGGGGTTAGCACAGATACGCAGTATTTT.

CDR3 residues: CASTPGWDPYGYTF. CDR3 DNA: TGTGCCAGCACGCCAGGGTGGGACCCCTATGGCTACACCTTC. The rearrangement links TRBV6-1 to TRBJ1-2, with D tentatively TRBD1 (5 bases). The CDR3 is 14 amino acids. CDR1 and CDR2 from the germline V gene are MNHNS and SASEGT. The V end was cut by 7 bases, the J end by 4 bases, with 16 bases between.

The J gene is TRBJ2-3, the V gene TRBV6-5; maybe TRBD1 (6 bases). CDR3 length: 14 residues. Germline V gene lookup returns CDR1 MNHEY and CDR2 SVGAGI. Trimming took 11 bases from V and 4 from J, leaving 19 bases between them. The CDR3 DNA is TGTGCCTCCCGCCGGGGACAAGTTTCAGATACGCAGTATTTT. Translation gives CASRRGQVSDTQYF.

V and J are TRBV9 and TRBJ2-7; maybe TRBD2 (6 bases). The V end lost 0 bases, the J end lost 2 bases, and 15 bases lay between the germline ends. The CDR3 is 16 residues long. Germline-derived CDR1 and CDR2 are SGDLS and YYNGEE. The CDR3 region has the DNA TGTGCCAGCAGCGTAGGTGGCGGGATACAGCCCTACGAGCAGTACTTC. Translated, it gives CASSVGGGIQPYEQYF.

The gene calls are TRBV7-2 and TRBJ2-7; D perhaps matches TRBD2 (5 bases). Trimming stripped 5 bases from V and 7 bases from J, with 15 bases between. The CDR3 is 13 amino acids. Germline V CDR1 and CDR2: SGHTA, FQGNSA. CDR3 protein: CASSREPLGEQYF. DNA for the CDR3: TGTGCCAGCAGCCGGGAACCGCTGGGGGAGCAGTACTTC.

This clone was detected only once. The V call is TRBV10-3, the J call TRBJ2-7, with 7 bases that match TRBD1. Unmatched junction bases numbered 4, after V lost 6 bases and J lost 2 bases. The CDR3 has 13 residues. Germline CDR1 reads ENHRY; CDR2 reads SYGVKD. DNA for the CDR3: TGTGCCATCAGCAGGGGGATCGCCTACGAGCAGTACTTC. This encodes CAISRGIAYEQYF.

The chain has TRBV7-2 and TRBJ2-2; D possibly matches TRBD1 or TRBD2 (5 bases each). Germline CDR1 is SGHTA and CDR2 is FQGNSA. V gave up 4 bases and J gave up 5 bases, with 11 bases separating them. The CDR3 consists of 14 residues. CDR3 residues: CASSSQGRTGELFF. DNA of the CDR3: TGTGCCAGCAGCTCGCAGGGACGGACCGGGGAGCTGTTTTTT.

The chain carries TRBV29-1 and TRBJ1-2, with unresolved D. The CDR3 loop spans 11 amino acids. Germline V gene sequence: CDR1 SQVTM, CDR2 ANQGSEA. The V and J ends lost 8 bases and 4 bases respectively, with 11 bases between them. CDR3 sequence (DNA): TGCAGCACCCTGGGGAGCTATGGCTACACCTTC. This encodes CSTLGSYGYTF.

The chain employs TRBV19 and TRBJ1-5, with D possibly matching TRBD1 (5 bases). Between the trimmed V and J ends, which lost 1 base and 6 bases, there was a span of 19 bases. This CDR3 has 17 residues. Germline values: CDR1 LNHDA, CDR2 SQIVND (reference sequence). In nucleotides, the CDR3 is TGTGCCAGTAGTATAGGGTTCGTCAGGGATGATGCTCAGCCCCAGCATTTT. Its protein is CASSIGFVRDDAQPQHF.

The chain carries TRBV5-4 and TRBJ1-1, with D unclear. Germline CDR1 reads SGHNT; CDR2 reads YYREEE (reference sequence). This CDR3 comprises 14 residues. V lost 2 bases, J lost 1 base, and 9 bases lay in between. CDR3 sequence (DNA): TGTGCCAGCAGCTTCGCGGGAGGGAACACTGAAGCTTTCTTT. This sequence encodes CASSFAGGNTEAFF.

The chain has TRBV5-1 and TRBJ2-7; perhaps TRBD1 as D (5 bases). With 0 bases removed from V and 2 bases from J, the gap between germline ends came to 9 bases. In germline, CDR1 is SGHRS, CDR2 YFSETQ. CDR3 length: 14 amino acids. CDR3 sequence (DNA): TGCGCCAGCAGCTTGGTTACAGGAGCCTACGAGCAGTACTTC. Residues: CASSLVTGAYEQYF. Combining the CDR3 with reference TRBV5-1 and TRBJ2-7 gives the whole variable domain KAGVTQTPRYLIKTRGQQVTLSCSPISGHRSVSWYQQTPGQGLQFLFEYFSETQRNKGNFPGRFSGRQFSNSRSEMNVSTLELGDSALYLCASSLVTGAYEQYFGPGTRLTVT.

CDR3 loop: CASSSTGGSSETQYF. As DNA, the CDR3 is TGTGCCAGCAGCTCGACAGGGGGATCAAGCGAGACCCAGTACTTC. The chain recombines TRBV7-3 with TRBJ2-5; TRBD1 aligns across 9 bases. V was pared by 4 bases and J by 5 bases, with 8 bases of the junction left unmatched. This CDR3 is 15 amino acids long. From germline, CDR1 is SGHTA and CDR2 FQGTGA.

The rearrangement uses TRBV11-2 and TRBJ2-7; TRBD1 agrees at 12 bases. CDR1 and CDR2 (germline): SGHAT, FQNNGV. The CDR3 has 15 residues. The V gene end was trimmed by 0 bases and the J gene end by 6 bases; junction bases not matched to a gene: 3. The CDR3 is CASSLDSGQGAEQYF. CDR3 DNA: TGTGCCAGCAGCTTAGATTCGGGACAGGGGGCCGAGCAGTACTTC. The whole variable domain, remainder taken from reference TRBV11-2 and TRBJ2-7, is EAGVAQSPRYKIIEKRQSVAFWCNPISGHATLYWYQQILGQGPKLLIQFQNNGVVDDSQLPKDRFSAERLKGVDSTLKIQPAKLEDSAVYLCASSLDSGQGAEQYFGPGTRLTVT.

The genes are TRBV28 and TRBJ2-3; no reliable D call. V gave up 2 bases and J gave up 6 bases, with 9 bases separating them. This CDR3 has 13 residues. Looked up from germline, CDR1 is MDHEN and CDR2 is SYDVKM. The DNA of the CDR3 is TGTGCCAGCAGTTTAGGTGTCCCCGATACGCAGTATTTT. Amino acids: CASSLGVPDTQYF.

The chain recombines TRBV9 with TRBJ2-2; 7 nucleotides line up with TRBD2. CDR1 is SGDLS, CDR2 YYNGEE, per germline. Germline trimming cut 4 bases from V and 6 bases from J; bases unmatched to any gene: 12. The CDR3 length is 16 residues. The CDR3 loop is CASSPPPGGGPGELFF. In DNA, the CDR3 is TGTGCCAGCAGCCCCCCTCCGGGCGGGGGACCCGGGGAGCTGTTTTTT.